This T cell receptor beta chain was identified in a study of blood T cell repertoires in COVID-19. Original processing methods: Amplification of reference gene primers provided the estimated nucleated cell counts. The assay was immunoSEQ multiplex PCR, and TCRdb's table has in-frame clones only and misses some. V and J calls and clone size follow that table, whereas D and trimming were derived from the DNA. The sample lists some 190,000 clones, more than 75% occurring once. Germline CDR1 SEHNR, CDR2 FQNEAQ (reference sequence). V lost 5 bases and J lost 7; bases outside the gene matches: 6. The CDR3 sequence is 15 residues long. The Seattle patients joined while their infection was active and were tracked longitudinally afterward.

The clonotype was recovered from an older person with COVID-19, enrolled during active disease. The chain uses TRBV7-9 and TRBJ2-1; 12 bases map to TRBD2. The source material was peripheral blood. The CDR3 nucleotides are TGTGCCAGCAGCAAGACTAGCGGGAGCTCGAATGAGCAGTTCTTC. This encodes CASSKTSGSSNEQFF.